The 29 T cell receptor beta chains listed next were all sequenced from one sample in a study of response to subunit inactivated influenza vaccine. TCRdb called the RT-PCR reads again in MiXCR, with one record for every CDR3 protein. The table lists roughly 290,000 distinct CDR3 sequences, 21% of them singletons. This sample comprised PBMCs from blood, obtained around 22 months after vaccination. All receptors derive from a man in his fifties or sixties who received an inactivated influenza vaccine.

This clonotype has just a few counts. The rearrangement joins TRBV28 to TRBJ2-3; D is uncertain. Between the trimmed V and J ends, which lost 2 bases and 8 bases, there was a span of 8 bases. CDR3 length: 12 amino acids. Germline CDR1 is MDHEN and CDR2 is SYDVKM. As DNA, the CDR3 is TGTGCCAGCAGTTTAGTGCGCGGTACGCAGTATTTT. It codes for CASSLVRGTQYF.

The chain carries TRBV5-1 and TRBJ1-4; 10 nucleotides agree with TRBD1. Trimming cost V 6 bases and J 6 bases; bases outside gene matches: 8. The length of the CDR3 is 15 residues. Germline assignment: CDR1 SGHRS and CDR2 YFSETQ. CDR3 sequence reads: CASTRSGTGDEKLFF. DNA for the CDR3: TGCGCCAGCACCCGAAGCGGGACAGGGGATGAAAAACTGTTTTTT.

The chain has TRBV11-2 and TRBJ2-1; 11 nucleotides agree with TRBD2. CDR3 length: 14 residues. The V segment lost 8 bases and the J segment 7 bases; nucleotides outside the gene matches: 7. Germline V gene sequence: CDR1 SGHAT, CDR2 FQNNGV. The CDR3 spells CASSPSGGSNEQFF. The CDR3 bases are TGTGCCAGCTCCCCTAGCGGGGGGTCGAATGAGCAGTTCTTC.

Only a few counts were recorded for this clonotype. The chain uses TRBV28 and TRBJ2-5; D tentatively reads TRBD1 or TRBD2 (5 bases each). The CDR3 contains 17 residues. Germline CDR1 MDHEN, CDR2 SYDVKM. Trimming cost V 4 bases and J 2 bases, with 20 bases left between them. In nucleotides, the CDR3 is TGTGCCAGCAGTTCTCACCAGCGGTCTTGGGGGCAAGAGACCCAGTACTTC. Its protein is CASSSHQRSWGQETQYF.

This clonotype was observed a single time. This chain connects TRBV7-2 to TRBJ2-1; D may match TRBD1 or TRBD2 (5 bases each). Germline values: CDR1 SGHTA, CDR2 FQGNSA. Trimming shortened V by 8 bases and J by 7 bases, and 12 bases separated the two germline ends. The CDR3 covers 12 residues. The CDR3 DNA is TGTGCCAGCGGGGGAAAGGAGAATGAGCAGTTCTTC. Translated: CASGGKENEQFF.

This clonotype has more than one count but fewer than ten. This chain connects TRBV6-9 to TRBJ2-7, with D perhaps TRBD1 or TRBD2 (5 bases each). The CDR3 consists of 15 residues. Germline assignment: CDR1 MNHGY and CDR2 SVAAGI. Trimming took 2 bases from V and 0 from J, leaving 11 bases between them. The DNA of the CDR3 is TGTGCCAGCAGTTATCCGAATGGGGGCTCCTACGAGCAGTACTTC. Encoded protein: CASSYPNGGSYEQYF.

The CDR3 sequence is CASRHTSGDTDTQYF. DNA for the CDR3: TGTGCCAGCAGGCATACTAGCGGGGACACAGATACGCAGTATTTT. The J gene is TRBJ2-3, the V gene TRBV7-3, with TRBD2 matching over 10 bases. Germline CDR1 and CDR2: SGHTA and FQGTGA. This CDR3 is 15 amino acids long. With V trimmed by 6 bases and J by 2 bases, 5 bases remained unmatched. Combining the CDR3 with reference TRBV7-3 and TRBJ2-3 gives the whole variable domain GAGVSQTPSNKVTEKGKYVELRCDPISGHTALYWYRQSLGQGPEFLIYFQGTGAADDSGLPNDRFFAVRPEGSVSTLKIQRTERGDSAVYLCASRHTSGDTDTQYFGPGTRLTVL.

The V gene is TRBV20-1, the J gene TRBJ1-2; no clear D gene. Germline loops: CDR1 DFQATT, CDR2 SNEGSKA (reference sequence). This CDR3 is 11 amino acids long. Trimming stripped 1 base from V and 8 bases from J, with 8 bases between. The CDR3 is CSARGIWGYTF. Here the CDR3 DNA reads TGCAGTGCTAGAGGGATTTGGGGCTACACCTTC.

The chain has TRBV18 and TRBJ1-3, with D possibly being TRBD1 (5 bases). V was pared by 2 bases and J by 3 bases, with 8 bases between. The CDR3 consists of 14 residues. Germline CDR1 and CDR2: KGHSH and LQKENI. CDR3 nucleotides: TGTGCCAGCTCACCAAACAGGCTTGGAAACACCATATATTTT. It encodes CASSPNRLGNTIYF.

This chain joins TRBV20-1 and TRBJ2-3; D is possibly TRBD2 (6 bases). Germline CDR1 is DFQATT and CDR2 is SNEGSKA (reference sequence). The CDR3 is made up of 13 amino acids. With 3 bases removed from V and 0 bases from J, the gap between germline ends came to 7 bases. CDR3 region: CSASGSSTDTQYF. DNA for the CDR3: TGCAGTGCTAGCGGGAGCAGCACAGATACGCAGTATTTT.

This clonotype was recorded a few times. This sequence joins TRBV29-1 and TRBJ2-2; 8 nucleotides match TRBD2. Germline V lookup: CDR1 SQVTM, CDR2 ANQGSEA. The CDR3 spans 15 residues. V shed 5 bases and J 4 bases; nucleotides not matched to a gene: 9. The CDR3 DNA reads TGCAGCGTTAAGAGCGGGGGCCCGCGCACCGGGGAGCTGTTTTTT. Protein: CSVKSGGPRTGELFF.

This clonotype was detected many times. The CDR3 is CASSLAHQNYGYTF. The CDR3 DNA is TGTGCCAGCAGCTTAGCGCACCAGAACTATGGCTACACCTTC. The rearrangement uses TRBV7-2 and TRBJ1-2; unclear D gene. Trimming took 0 bases from V and 2 from J, leaving 7 bases between them. The length of the CDR3 is 14 residues. The germline V gene has CDR1 SGHTA and CDR2 FQGNSA.

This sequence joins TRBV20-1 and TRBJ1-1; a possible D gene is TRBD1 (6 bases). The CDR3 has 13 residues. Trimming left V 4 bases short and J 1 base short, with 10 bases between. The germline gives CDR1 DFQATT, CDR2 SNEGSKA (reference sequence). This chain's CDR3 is CSAIETGNTEAFF. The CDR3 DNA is TGCAGTGCTATCGAGACAGGGAACACTGAAGCTTTCTTT.

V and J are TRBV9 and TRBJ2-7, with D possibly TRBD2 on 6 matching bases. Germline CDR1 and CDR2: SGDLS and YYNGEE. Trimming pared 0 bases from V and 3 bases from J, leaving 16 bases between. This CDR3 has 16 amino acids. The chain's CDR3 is CASSVGPQAAGYEQYF. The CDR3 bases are TGTGCCAGCAGCGTAGGTCCCCAGGCAGCGGGCTACGAGCAGTACTTC.

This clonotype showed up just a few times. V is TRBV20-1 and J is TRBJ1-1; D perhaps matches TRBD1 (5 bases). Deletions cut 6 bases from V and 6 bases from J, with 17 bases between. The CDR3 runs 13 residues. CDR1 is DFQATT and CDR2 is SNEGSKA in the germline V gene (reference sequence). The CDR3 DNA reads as TGCAGTGCCCAGGGTCCCCTTTCGGCTGAAGCTTTCTTT. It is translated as CSAQGPLSAEAFF.

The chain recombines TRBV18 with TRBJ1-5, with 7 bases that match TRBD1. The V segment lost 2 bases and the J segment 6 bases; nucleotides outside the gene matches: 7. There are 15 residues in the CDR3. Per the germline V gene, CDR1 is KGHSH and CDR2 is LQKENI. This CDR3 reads CASSPGTGVLQPQHF. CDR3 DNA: TGTGCCAGCTCACCAGGCACAGGGGTTCTTCAGCCCCAGCATTTT.

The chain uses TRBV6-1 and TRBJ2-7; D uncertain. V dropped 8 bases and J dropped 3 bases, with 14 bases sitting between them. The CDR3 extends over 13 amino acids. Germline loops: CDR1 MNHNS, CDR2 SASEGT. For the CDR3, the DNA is TGTGCCAGCGGTACGGCAAAGAGCTACGAGCAGTACTTC. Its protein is CASGTAKSYEQYF.

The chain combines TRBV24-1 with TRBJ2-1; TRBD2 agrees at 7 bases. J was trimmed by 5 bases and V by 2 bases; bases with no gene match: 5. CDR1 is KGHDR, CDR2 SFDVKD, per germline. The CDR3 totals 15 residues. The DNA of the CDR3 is TGTGCCACCAGTGATTCCAGCGGGATACACAATGAGCAGTTCTTC. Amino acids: CATSDSSGIHNEQFF.

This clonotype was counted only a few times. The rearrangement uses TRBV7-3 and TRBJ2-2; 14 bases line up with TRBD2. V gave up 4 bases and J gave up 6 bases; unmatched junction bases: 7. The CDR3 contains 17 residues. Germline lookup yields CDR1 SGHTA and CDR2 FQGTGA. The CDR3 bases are TGTGCCAGCAGCTCGACTAGCGGGAGGGTATGGTCCGGGGAGCTGTTTTTT. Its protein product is CASSSTSGRVWSGELFF. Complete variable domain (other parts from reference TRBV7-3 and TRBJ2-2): GAGVSQTPSNKVTEKGKYVELRCDPISGHTALYWYRQSLGQGPEFLIYFQGTGAADDSGLPNDRFFAVRPEGSVSTLKIQRTERGDSAVYLCASSSTSGRVWSGELFFGEGSRLTVL.

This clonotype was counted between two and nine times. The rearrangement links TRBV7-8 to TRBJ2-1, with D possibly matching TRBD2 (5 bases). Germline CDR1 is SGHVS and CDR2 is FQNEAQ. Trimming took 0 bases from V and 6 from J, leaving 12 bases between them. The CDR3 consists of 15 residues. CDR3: CASSLAREIGNEQFF. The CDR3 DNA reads TGTGCCAGCAGCTTAGCAAGGGAGATAGGCAATGAGCAGTTCTTC.

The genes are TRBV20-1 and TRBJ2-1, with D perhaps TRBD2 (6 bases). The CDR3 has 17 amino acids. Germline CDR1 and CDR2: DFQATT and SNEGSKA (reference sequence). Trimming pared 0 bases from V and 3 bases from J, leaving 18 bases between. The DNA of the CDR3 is TGCAGTGCTAGAGATCCCTCCGGGACTCGCCGCTACAATGAGCAGTTCTTC. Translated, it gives CSARDPSGTRRYNEQFF.

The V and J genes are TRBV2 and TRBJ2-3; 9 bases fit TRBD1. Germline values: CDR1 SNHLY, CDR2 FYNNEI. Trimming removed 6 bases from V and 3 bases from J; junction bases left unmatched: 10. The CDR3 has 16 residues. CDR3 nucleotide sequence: TGTGCCAGCAGACTCCGGGACAGGGAAAGGACAGATACGCAGTATTTT. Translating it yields CASRLRDRERTDTQYF.

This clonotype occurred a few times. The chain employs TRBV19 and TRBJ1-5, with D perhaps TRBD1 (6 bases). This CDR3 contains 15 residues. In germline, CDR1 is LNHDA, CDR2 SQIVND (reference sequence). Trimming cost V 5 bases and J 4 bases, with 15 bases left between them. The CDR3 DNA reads TGTGCCAGTAGTGTTACAGGGTACTCGAATCAGCCCCAGCATTTT. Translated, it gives CASSVTGYSNQPQHF.

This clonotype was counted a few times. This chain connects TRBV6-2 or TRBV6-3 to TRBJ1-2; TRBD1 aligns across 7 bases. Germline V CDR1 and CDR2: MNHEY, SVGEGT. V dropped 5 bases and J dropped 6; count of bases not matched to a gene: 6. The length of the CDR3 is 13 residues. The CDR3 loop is CASSQTGLHGYTF. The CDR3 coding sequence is TGTGCCAGCAGTCAGACAGGGCTCCATGGCTACACCTTC.

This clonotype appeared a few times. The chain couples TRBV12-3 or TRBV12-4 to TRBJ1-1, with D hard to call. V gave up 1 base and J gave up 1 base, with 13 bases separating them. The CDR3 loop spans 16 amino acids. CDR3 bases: TGTGCCAGCAGTTTAGAAGGTTTCGGCTGGAACACTGAAGCTTTCTTT. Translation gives CASSLEGFGWNTEAFF.

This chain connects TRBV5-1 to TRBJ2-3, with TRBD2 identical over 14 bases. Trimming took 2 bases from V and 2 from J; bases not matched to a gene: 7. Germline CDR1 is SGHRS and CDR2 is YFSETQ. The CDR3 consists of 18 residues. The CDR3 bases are TGCGCCAGCAGCTTCGGGACTAGCGGGAGTGTTAACACAGATACGCAGTATTTT. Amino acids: CASSFGTSGSVNTDTQYF.

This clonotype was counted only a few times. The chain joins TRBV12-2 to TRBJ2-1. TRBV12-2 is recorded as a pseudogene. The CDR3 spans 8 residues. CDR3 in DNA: TGTGCAAGTCGCCTCGACCTCTTC. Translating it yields CASRLDLF.

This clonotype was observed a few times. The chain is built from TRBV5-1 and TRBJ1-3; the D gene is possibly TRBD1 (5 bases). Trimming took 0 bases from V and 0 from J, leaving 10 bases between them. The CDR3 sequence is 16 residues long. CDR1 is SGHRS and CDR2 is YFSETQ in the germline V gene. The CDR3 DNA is TGCGCCAGCAGCTTGGAGGGACTCAGCTCTGGAAACACCATATATTTT. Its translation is CASSLEGLSSGNTIYF.

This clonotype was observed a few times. The CDR3 nucleotides read TGCAGCGCCGGGGGAGGCAGCTACAAAAACATTCAGTACTTC. This translates into CSAGGGSYKNIQYF. This chain connects TRBV29-1 to TRBJ2-4; tentative D call: TRBD2 (6 bases). Looked up from germline, CDR1 is SQVTM and CDR2 is ANQGSEA. The V and J ends lost 7 bases and 3 bases respectively, with 16 bases between them. This CDR3 has 14 residues.